The T cell receptor (gamma chain) under discussion was sequenced for a study of gamma delta lymphoproliferative disorders and STAT genes. Turning to the study itself: Gamma-chain libraries were built from at least 50 ng of genomic DNA with the LymphoTrack Dx TCRG Assay. For the delta chain, EuroClonality-NGS standard procedure was applied. General study findings and limits: In whole-repertoire clustering, gamma separated patients from controls, unlike delta.

The CDR3 loop spans 15 amino acids. Per the germline V gene, CDR1 is VINAFY and CDR2 is YDVSNSKD. V was pared by 1 base and J by 3 bases, with 9 bases of the junction left unmatched. This clone is classed as medium-sized. The target antigen is unknown. TCRdb re-called the multiplex PCR reads with CATT. The sample has some 780 gamma-chain clones; 10% to 15% are singletons. PBMCs from patients and controls supplied the genomic DNA for sequencing. Sequenced material: blood. The clonotype was recovered from a human donor in good health. The rearrangement links TRGV5 to TRGJ1 or TRGJ2. Assignment of the J gene here rests on matching the DNA to germline, because TCRdb gives none. CDR3 in amino acids: CATWDSPQSYYKKLF. For the CDR3, the DNA is TGTGCCACCTGGGACAGTCCTCAGTCTTATTATAAGAAACTCTTT.